These 26 T cell receptor beta chains share one sample of origin, sequenced in a study of blood T cell repertoires in COVID-19. Profiled with immunoSEQ multiplex PCR; TCRdb holds only in-frame clones, not every one. The sample has around 250,000 clones; 70% to 90% are singletons. Input material: PBMCs or T cells enriched from blood (not recorded which). These receptors were collected from a man younger than 35 who had recovered from COVID-19.

The chain couples TRBV2 to TRBJ1-1, with D perhaps TRBD1 (5 bases). CDR3 length equals 12 residues. The germline gives CDR1 SNHLY, CDR2 FYNNEI. Trimming pared 8 bases from V and 3 bases from J, leaving 10 bases between. The CDR3 region is CASRGEYTEAFF. CDR3 DNA: TGTGCCAGCCGGGGGGAATACACTGAAGCTTTCTTT.

The sample holds one count of this clone. The rearrangement joins TRBV4-1 to TRBJ2-5; a possible D gene is TRBD2 (5 bases). This CDR3 comprises 15 residues. Germline V lookup: CDR1 MGHRA, CDR2 YSYEKL. V shed 4 bases and J shed 1 base, with 13 bases lying between them. This CDR3 reads CASSLSPSSQETQYF. The CDR3 DNA is TGCGCCAGCAGCCTTAGCCCTAGCAGCCAAGAGACCCAGTACTTC.

This clone was counted a single time. The chain joins TRBV4-2 to TRBJ1-1, with D perhaps TRBD1 (6 bases). The CDR3 sequence is 15 residues long. V lost 3 bases, J lost 3 bases, and 14 bases lay in between. Germline CDR1 LGHNA, CDR2 YNFKEQ. Written as DNA, the CDR3 is TGTGCCAGCAGCCACCTTGGGGGCGAAGACACTGAAGCTTTCTTT. As protein: CASSHLGGEDTEAFF.

The chain has TRBV10-3 and TRBJ2-3; 8 bases are shared with TRBD2. Trimming removed 3 bases from V and 1 base from J; junction bases left unmatched: 9. CDR1 is ENHRY, CDR2 SYGVKD, per germline. The CDR3 sequence is 17 residues long. CDR3 sequence: CAISEPPGLDGTDTQYF. CDR3 DNA: TGTGCCATCAGTGAACCACCGGGACTAGACGGCACAGATACGCAGTATTTT.

This chain connects TRBV28 to TRBJ2-1; TRBD1 matches 7 bases. Trimming at V came to 2 bases and at J to 8 bases, leaving 21 bases not matched to a gene. Germline V gene data show CDR1 as MDHEN and CDR2 as SYDVKM. The CDR3 length is 19 residues. CDR3 bases: TGTGCCAGCAGTTTAGGGAGACAGGGAAGAGGAATTAAAGTCGATGAGCAGTTCTTC. Protein: CASSLGRQGRGIKVDEQFF.

V gene TRBV28 combines with J gene TRBJ1-5; TRBD1 matches 9 bases. This CDR3 contains 15 residues. J gave up 6 bases and V 3 bases, and 6 bases lay outside the gene matches. The germline CDR1 and CDR2 sequences are MDHEN and SYDVKM. CDR3 residues: CASSFAQGAGQPQHF. The CDR3 bases are TGTGCCAGCAGTTTTGCACAGGGGGCCGGTCAGCCCCAGCATTTT.

The sample holds one count of this clone. DNA of the CDR3: TGCGCCAGCAGGCCAGGGGGTAGGGAAAACACCATATATTTT. It is translated as CASRPGGRENTIYF. The chain couples TRBV5-1 to TRBJ1-3; 7 positions agree with TRBD1. Germline assignment: CDR1 SGHRS and CDR2 YFSETQ. The CDR3 contains 14 residues. V was pared by 5 bases and J by 6 bases, with 8 bases of the junction left unmatched.

The CDR3 bases are TGTGCCAGCAGCAACCCAGCGGGGGGCAGCACAGATACGCAGTATTTT. Protein: CASSNPAGGSTDTQYF. The J gene is TRBJ2-3, the V gene TRBV21-1; the D segment call TRBD2 is taken from the table without a DNA check. TRBV21-1 is a listed pseudogene. This CDR3 region has 16 residues.

The chain links TRBV28 to TRBJ1-2; 7 bases are a match to TRBD1. This CDR3 region has 16 residues. In germline, CDR1 is MDHEN, CDR2 SYDVKM. V trimming: 1 base; J trimming: 4 bases; junction bases outside the gene matches: 9. As DNA, the CDR3 is TGTGCCAGCAGTTTATTGTCCGAAGGGGGCTTCTATGGCTACACCTTC. Its protein is CASSLLSEGGFYGYTF.

This clone was counted only a few times. The V gene is TRBV6-2 or TRBV6-3, the J gene TRBJ1-1; no clear D gene. The CDR3 extends over 17 amino acids. Looked up from germline, CDR1 is MNHEY and CDR2 is SVGEGT. The V end lost 0 bases, the J end lost 3 bases, and 17 bases lay between the germline ends. Written as DNA, the CDR3 is TGTGCCAGCAGTTACTCGATACCGAGGCCGTTGGACACTGAAGCTTTCTTT. Translated, it gives CASSYSIPRPLDTEAFF.

This rearrangement joins TRBV28 to TRBJ1-1; 7 positions agree with TRBD1. CDR1 is MDHEN, CDR2 SYDVKM, per germline. The V gene end was trimmed by 5 bases and the J gene end by 6 bases; junction bases not matched to a gene: 12. The CDR3 length is 15 residues. CDR3 coding DNA: TGTGCCAGCAGTCCCTCGACAGGGTTGTACGCTGAAGCTTTCTTT. Its translation: CASSPSTGLYAEAFF.

J is TRBJ2-1 and V is TRBV19; D is uncertain. This CDR3 has 16 residues. CDR1 is LNHDA and CDR2 is SQIVND in the germline V gene (reference sequence). The V end lost 2 bases, the J end lost 6 bases, and 17 bases lay between the germline ends. The CDR3 sequence: CASSITAPSYGNEQFF. CDR3 DNA: TGTGCCAGTAGTATAACTGCGCCATCCTACGGCAATGAGCAGTTCTTC.

The V and J genes are TRBV6-5 and TRBJ1-5; 7 bases match TRBD1. Germline CDR1 reads MNHEY; CDR2 reads SVGAGI. With V trimmed by 6 bases and J by 11 bases, 13 bases remained unmatched. The CDR3 totals 14 residues. CDR3 DNA sequence: TGTGCCAGCAGCCGGGACAGCTACACTAGGGCCCAGCATTTT. Translated, it gives CASSRDSYTRAQHF.

The V and J genes are TRBV30 and TRBJ1-2; 7 nucleotides align to TRBD1. The CDR3 consists of 15 residues. Germline V gene lookup returns CDR1 GTSNPN and CDR2 SVGIG (reference sequence). The V and J ends lost 3 bases and 7 bases, in that order; junction bases with no gene match: 14. This CDR3 is CAWSKGAPSTGGYTF. CDR3 coding DNA: TGTGCCTGGAGCAAGGGGGCACCATCAACGGGTGGCTACACCTTC. Drawing the rest from reference TRBV30 and TRBJ1-2, the complete variable domain is SQTIHQWPATLVQPVGSPLSLECTVEGTSNPNLYWYRQAAGRGLQLLFYSVGIGQISSEVPQNLSASRPQDRQFILSSKKLLLSDSGFYLCAWSKGAPSTGGYTFGSGTRLTVV.

The chain has TRBV5-4 and TRBJ2-7, with a weak D call TRBD1 (6 bases). Germline CDR1 is SGHNT and CDR2 is YYREEE (reference sequence). The CDR3 sequence is 15 residues long. V lost 4 bases to trimming and J lost 0 bases, with 14 bases between them. The CDR3: CASSDWGQGSYEQYF. The CDR3 nucleotides read TGTGCCAGCAGCGATTGGGGGCAGGGCTCCTACGAGCAGTACTTC.

The chain recombines TRBV19 with TRBJ1-3; D uncertain. Germline V CDR1 and CDR2: LNHDA, SQIVND (reference sequence). The length of the CDR3 is 11 residues. CDR3 in DNA: TGTTTATCACGGAGCGGAAACACCATATATTTT. It yields the protein CLSRSGNTIYF.

The genes are TRBV7-2 and TRBJ1-2, with TRBD1 identical over 9 bases. There are 14 residues in the CDR3. V shed 4 bases, J shed 5 bases, and the junction held 5 bases outside the gene matches. In germline, CDR1 is SGHTA, CDR2 FQGNSA. DNA of the CDR3: TGTGCCAGCAGCTCCGGGACAGGGAGGTATGGCTACACCTTC. Translation gives CASSSGTGRYGYTF.

The chain carries TRBV7-2 and TRBJ1-5, with TRBD1 matching 7 bases. The CDR3 runs 12 residues. The germline CDR1 and CDR2 sequences are SGHTA and FQGNSA. Trimming at V came to 5 bases and at J to 11 bases, leaving 6 bases not matched to a gene. CDR3 in amino acids: CASSQGGIAQHF. The CDR3 DNA sequence: TGTGCCAGCAGCCAGGGGGGAATAGCCCAGCATTTT.

The chain carries TRBV5-4 and TRBJ2-1; 13 bases are shared with TRBD2. This CDR3 contains 15 residues. Trimming cost V 5 bases and J 7 bases; bases outside gene matches: 6. Germline CDR1 is SGHNT and CDR2 is YYREEE (reference sequence). For the CDR3, the DNA is TGTGCCAGCAGACCCGGGACTAGCGGGAATAATGAGCAGTTCTTC. Translated: CASRPGTSGNNEQFF.

This chain uses TRBV6-2 or TRBV6-3 with TRBJ1-4; D is unclear. The CDR3 length is 14 residues. In germline, CDR1 is MNHEY, CDR2 SVGEGT. Trimming removed 2 bases at V and 7 bases at J, with 11 bases between. CDR3 residues: CASSYSGSGEKLFF. CDR3 DNA: TGTGCCAGCAGTTACAGCGGGAGTGGTGAAAAACTGTTTTTT.

The J gene is TRBJ2-2, the V gene TRBV6-2 or TRBV6-3; a possible D gene is TRBD1 (6 bases). Germline V gives CDR1 MNHEY, CDR2 SVGEGT. V lost 6 bases and J lost 6, with 11 bases in between. This CDR3 is built from 13 residues. The CDR3 region has the DNA TGTGCCAGCAGCATACAGGGATCCGGGGAGCTGTTTTTT. Translation: CASSIQGSGELFF.

This sequence joins TRBV18 and TRBJ2-6, with D possibly TRBD2 on 5 matching bases. This CDR3 has 16 residues. Germline V lookup: CDR1 KGHSH, CDR2 LQKENI. The V end lost 0 bases, the J end lost 2 bases, and 8 bases lay between the germline ends. The CDR3 coding sequence is TGTGCCAGCTCACCACCTAGAGGGACTGGGGCCAACGTCCTGACTTTC. Its translation: CASSPPRGTGANVLTF.

This rearrangement joins TRBV20-1 to TRBJ2-3, with 8 nucleotides matching TRBD2. The CDR3 has 11 residues. CDR1 is DFQATT and CDR2 is SNEGSKA in the germline V gene (reference sequence). CDR3: CSGRDTDTQYF. The DNA for the CDR3 is TGCAGCGGGAGGGACACAGATACGCAGTATTTT.

This clone was counted only a few times. The chain combines TRBV27 with TRBJ1-2; D is uncertain. Trimming took off 1 base at V and 6 bases at J, with 12 bases between the two ends. Germline-derived CDR1 and CDR2 are MNHEY and SMNVEV (reference sequence). The CDR3 consists of 14 residues. The CDR3 sequence: CASSLYPGIHGYTF. In nucleotides, the CDR3 is TGTGCCAGCAGTTTATACCCCGGGATCCATGGCTACACCTTC.

The rearrangement uses TRBV3-1 (or the pseudogene TRBV3-2) and TRBJ1-2; perhaps TRBD1 as D (5 bases). Germline CDR1 and CDR2: LGHDT and YNNKEL (reference sequence). Deletions cut 0 bases from V and 4 bases from J, with 6 bases between. CDR3 size: 13 residues. CDR3 DNA: TGTGCCAGCAGCCAAGAGGGGGGCTATGGCTACACCTTC. Its translation: CASSQEGGYGYTF.

V gene TRBV18 combines with J gene TRBJ2-7; TRBD1 might be the D (6 bases). This CDR3 contains 15 residues. The germline V gene has CDR1 KGHSH and CDR2 LQKENI. The V gene lost 1 base and the J gene lost 0 bases, with 10 bases spanning the gap. The CDR3 spells CASSPQQGSSYEQYF. CDR3 coding DNA: TGTGCCAGCTCACCACAGCAGGGGAGCTCCTACGAGCAGTACTTC.